Presented here are 29 T cell receptor beta chains from one specimen sequenced in a study of blood T cell repertoires in COVID-19. The assay was immunoSEQ multiplex PCR, and TCRdb's table has in-frame clones only and misses some. The top ten clones hold 4% to 5.5% of a sample with 230,000 or so clones, 80% to 85% of them seen once. Sample: peripheral blood. These receptors were obtained from a man in his fifties or sixties with active or convalescent COVID-19.

The rearrangement links TRBV7-9 to TRBJ1-2; TRBD1 aligns across 7 bases. The CDR3 is 15 residues long. Germline CDR1 SEHNR, CDR2 FQNEAQ (reference sequence). V dropped 1 base and J dropped 3; count of bases not matched to a gene: 5. The CDR3 sequence is CASSLGEGAYYGYTF. The CDR3 DNA is TGTGCCAGCAGCTTAGGAGAGGGGGCCTACTATGGCTACACCTTC.

This chain connects TRBV4-2 to TRBJ1-2; D uncertain. The ends were cut back, 4 bases at V and 1 base at J, with 10 bases in the middle. CDR3 length: 14 residues. CDR1 LGHNA and CDR2 YNFKEQ come from the germline V gene. As DNA, the CDR3 is TGTGCCAGCAGCCCTCTGGAGGGTAACTATGGCTACACCTTC. This encodes CASSPLEGNYGYTF.

CDR3 DNA: TGTGCCAGCAGCTTCGGGACACGAACCTACGAGCAGTACTTC. Protein product: CASSFGTRTYEQYF. The chain joins TRBV7-2 to TRBJ2-7; D is possibly TRBD1 (6 bases). With 3 bases removed from V and 2 bases from J, the gap between germline ends came to 11 bases. Per germline, CDR1 SGHTA and CDR2 FQGNSA. The CDR3 covers 14 residues.

V gene TRBV5-4 combines with J gene TRBJ1-2; D perhaps matches TRBD1 (5 bases). The CDR3 is 14 amino acids. The V end lost 4 bases, the J end lost 6 bases, and 16 bases lay between the germline ends. Germline CDR1 SGHNT, CDR2 YYREEE (reference sequence). CDR3 nucleotides: TGTGCCAGCAGCCCGGAGGGGACGGACCATGGCTACACCTTC. This gives the protein CASSPEGTDHGYTF.

The V gene is TRBV5-5, the J gene TRBJ1-2; tentative D call: TRBD1 (6 bases). V was trimmed by 1 base and J by 5 bases, leaving 12 bases between them. This CDR3 region has 14 residues. Germline V gene sequence: CDR1 SGHKS, CDR2 YYEKEE (reference sequence). CDR3 in DNA: TGTGCCAGCAGCTTGTCAGGGGACCTATATGGCTACACCTTC. Protein: CASSLSGDLYGYTF.

The CDR3 DNA is TGTGCCAGCAGTAAACTAGCGGTTAGCACAGATACGCAGTATTTT. This sequence encodes CASSKLAVSTDTQYF. This chain uses TRBV7-2 with TRBJ2-3; 8 bases fit TRBD2. The length of the CDR3 is 15 residues. The V segment lost 6 bases and the J segment 0 bases; nucleotides outside the gene matches: 5. Germline values: CDR1 SGHTA, CDR2 FQGNSA.

The genes are TRBV6-1 and TRBJ2-4, with D possibly TRBD1 on 6 matching bases. V was shortened by 6 bases and J by 6 bases, with 15 bases between the two germline ends. This CDR3 spans 14 amino acids. CDR1 is MNHNS and CDR2 is SASEGT in the germline V gene. The CDR3 DNA follows: TGTGCCAGCAGCACCGACAGGCCGGTAAACATTCAGTACTTC. Protein product: CASSTDRPVNIQYF.

The genes are TRBV27 and TRBJ2-5; 9 bases fit TRBD2. The trim removed 2 bases at V and 4 bases at J, leaving 8 bases unmatched. Germline lookup yields CDR1 MNHEY and CDR2 SMNVEV (reference sequence). The CDR3 is 16 residues long. The CDR3 protein is CASSLMKRGDRETQYF. In nucleotides, the CDR3 is TGTGCCAGCAGTTTAATGAAGCGGGGGGATAGAGAGACCCAGTACTTC.

This clone was observed a handful of times. The CDR3 region is CASSFGGLAGNTIYF. The CDR3 DNA sequence: TGTGCCAGCAGCTTCGGAGGGCTGGCTGGAAACACCATATATTTT. This chain uses TRBV7-8 with TRBJ1-3; D remains ambiguous. Trimming removed 3 bases at V and 2 bases at J, with 11 bases between. The CDR3 sequence is 15 residues long. Germline CDR1 and CDR2: SGHVS and FQNEAQ.

The table lists this clone with a few counts. The rearrangement links TRBV21-1 to TRBJ1-6; no DNA check was done on the table's D call, TRBD1. TRBV21-1 is termed a pseudogene. The CDR3 is made up of 17 amino acids. CDR3 sequence: CASSDAGKSRELSPLHF. Here the CDR3 DNA reads TGTGCCAGCAGCGATGCAGGGAAATCAAGAGAGCTCTCACCCCTCCACTTT.

CDR3 bases: TGTGCCAGCATGGCGGACAGTTCCTACGAGCAGTACTTC. Translation: CASMADSSYEQYF. The chain joins TRBV6-5 to TRBJ2-7, with D possibly TRBD1 on 6 matching bases. V was shortened by 7 bases and J by 1 base, with 11 bases between the two germline ends. CDR3 size: 13 residues. The germline V gene has CDR1 MNHEY and CDR2 SVGAGI.

V gene TRBV2 combines with J gene TRBJ2-2, with 9 bases matching TRBD2. Germline CDR1 and CDR2: SNHLY and FYNNEI. The length of the CDR3 is 15 residues. V was pared by 3 bases and J by 6 bases, with 5 bases of the junction left unmatched. CDR3: CASSELAGVSGELFF. The CDR3 DNA follows: TGTGCCAGCAGTGAGTTAGCGGGGGTGTCCGGGGAGCTGTTTTTT.

This clone came up once. V gene TRBV6-5 combines with J gene TRBJ1-1; 7 bases align to TRBD1. V lost 7 bases to trimming and J lost 1 base; unmatched junction nucleotides: 6. The V gene's germline CDR1 is MNHEY and CDR2 SVGAGI. The CDR3 is made up of 14 amino acids. The CDR3 spells CASTMGQPNTEAFF. DNA for the CDR3: TGTGCCAGCACCATGGGACAGCCGAACACTGAAGCTTTCTTT.

This chain connects TRBV6-6 to TRBJ2-7; the D gene is possibly TRBD1 (5 bases). Per germline, CDR1 MNHNY and CDR2 SVGAGI (reference sequence). The CDR3 loop spans 13 amino acids. V was trimmed by 7 bases and J by 7 bases, leaving 17 bases between them. The CDR3 protein is CASKGAGLWEQYF. CDR3 nucleotides: TGTGCCAGCAAAGGGGCAGGCCTTTGGGAGCAGTACTTC.

This clone came up a few times. The rearrangement uses TRBV2 and TRBJ1-4; no reliable D call. Germline V gives CDR1 SNHLY, CDR2 FYNNEI. This CDR3 has 15 amino acids. The V and J ends lost 1 base and 5 bases respectively, with 11 bases between them. CDR3 loop: CASSEVQAGNEKLFF. The CDR3 bases are TGTGCCAGCAGTGAAGTTCAGGCTGGGAATGAAAAACTGTTTTTT. Together with reference TRBV2 and TRBJ1-4, the CDR3 gives the full variable domain: EPEVTQTPSHQVTQMGQEVILRCVPISNHLYFYWYRQILGQKVEFLVSFYNNEISEKSEIFDDQFSVERPDGSNFTLKIRSTKLEDSAMYFCASSEVQAGNEKLFFGSGTQLSVL.

This clone was observed a handful of times. The CDR3 bases are TGTGCTTTGGAAAGAGGTGAAGCTTTCTTT. Amino acids: CALERGEAFF. V is TRBV30 and J is TRBJ1-1; D ambiguous. CDR1 is GTSNPN and CDR2 is SVGIG in the germline V gene (reference sequence). This CDR3 comprises 10 residues. The variable domain in full, with the rest retrieved from reference TRBV30 and TRBJ1-1, is SQTIHQWPATLVQPVGSPLSLECTVEGTSNPNLYWYRQAAGRGLQLLFYSVGIGQISSEVPQNLSASRPQDRQFILSSKKLLLSDSGFYLCALERGEAFFGQGTRLTVV.

V is TRBV13 and J is TRBJ2-7, with D maybe TRBD1 (5 bases). There are 14 residues in the CDR3. V lost 7 bases, J lost 6 bases, and 19 bases lay in between. Germline values: CDR1 PRHDT, CDR2 FYEKMQ (reference sequence). CDR3 nucleotides: TGTGCCAGCATCCAAAGTTGGGGCACTGGCGAGCAGTACTTC. Amino acids: CASIQSWGTGEQYF.

The gene calls are TRBV10-3 and TRBJ2-3; a possible D gene is TRBD1 (6 bases). V was cut by 0 bases and J by 6 bases, with 16 bases left in between. Germline values: CDR1 ENHRY, CDR2 SYGVKD. This CDR3 comprises 16 residues. The CDR3 sequence is CAISESDQGHGDTQYF. The CDR3 nucleotides read TGTGCCATCAGTGAGTCTGATCAGGGGCATGGGGATACGCAGTATTTT.

CDR3 coding DNA: TGTGCCAGCAGTGTCCAGGGGGCTTGGGAGCAGTACTTC. Translated: CASSVQGAWEQYF. The J gene is TRBJ2-7, the V gene TRBV25-1; 8 bases are shared with TRBD1. This CDR3 has 13 amino acids. CDR1 is MGHDK, CDR2 SYGVNS, per germline. The J segment lost 7 bases and the V segment lost 4 bases, leaving 6 bases of the junction unmatched.

The gene calls are TRBV6-5 and TRBJ2-7; 11 nucleotides agree with TRBD2. The V and J ends lost 8 bases and 2 bases, in that order; junction bases with no gene match: 8. CDR1 is MNHEY, CDR2 SVGAGI, per germline. This CDR3 comprises 15 residues. The DNA for the CDR3 is TGTGCCAGCGGGGCTCTAGCGGGGGGCACCTACGAGCAGTACTTC. Its translation is CASGALAGGTYEQYF.

The chain has TRBV24-1 and TRBJ1-2; TRBD1 matches at 10 bases. Germline trimming cut 5 bases from V and 7 bases from J; bases unmatched to any gene: 9. Germline V gives CDR1 KGHDR, CDR2 SFDVKD. The CDR3 consists of 15 residues. The CDR3: CATSAPAGQGGGYTF. As DNA, the CDR3 is TGTGCCACCAGTGCTCCCGCCGGACAGGGGGGTGGCTACACCTTC.

The CDR3 loop is CASSSQGAGNEKLFF. CDR3 DNA sequence: TGTGCCAGCAGCTCCCAGGGGGCCGGTAATGAAAAACTGTTTTTT. The chain links TRBV7-2 to TRBJ1-4, with TRBD1 matching over 8 bases. With 4 bases clipped from V and 4 bases from J, the junction kept 5 bases outside the gene matches. The CDR3 spans 15 residues. CDR1 is SGHTA and CDR2 is FQGNSA in the germline V gene.

The chain couples TRBV4-1 to TRBJ2-7; tentative D call: TRBD2 (5 bases). CDR1 is MGHRA and CDR2 is YSYEKL in the germline V gene. The CDR3 consists of 15 residues. The V and J ends lost 2 bases and 1 base respectively, with 12 bases between them. CDR3 amino acids: CASSQMEALSYEQYF. The CDR3 nucleotides read TGCGCCAGCAGCCAAATGGAGGCCCTTTCCTACGAGCAGTACTTC.

The chain has TRBV27 and TRBJ2-7, with D tentatively TRBD1 (5 bases). The CDR3 loop spans 14 amino acids. With 6 bases removed from V and 2 bases from J, the gap between germline ends came to 14 bases. CDR1 is MNHEY, CDR2 SMNVEV, per germline (reference sequence). The CDR3 loop is CASRNDRNPYEQYF. The CDR3 DNA is TGTGCCAGCAGAAATGACAGAAACCCCTACGAGCAGTACTTC.

CDR3: CASSLVAGTGPWTQYF. CDR3 bases: TGTGCCAGCAGCTTAGTGGCCGGGACAGGACCTTGGACCCAGTACTTC. The chain joins TRBV7-9 to TRBJ2-5; 8 nucleotides line up with TRBD1. The length of the CDR3 is 16 residues. With 1 base clipped from V and 7 bases from J, the junction kept 11 bases outside the gene matches. The germline V gene has CDR1 SEHNR and CDR2 FQNEAQ (reference sequence).

The table lists this clone with a few counts. The chain employs TRBV20-1 and TRBJ1-2; 8 nucleotides match TRBD1. Germline V gene lookup returns CDR1 DFQATT and CDR2 SNEGSKA (reference sequence). V shed 5 bases, J shed 4 bases, and the junction held 0 bases outside the gene matches. The CDR3 extends over 11 amino acids. The CDR3 nucleotides read TGCAGTGCTGGACAGGGCTATGGCTACACCTTC. Protein product: CSAGQGYGYTF.

The V and J genes are TRBV7-2 and TRBJ1-5; D ambiguous. The germline V gene has CDR1 SGHTA and CDR2 FQGNSA. This CDR3 spans 13 amino acids. Deletions cut 4 bases from V and 6 bases from J, with 10 bases between. The CDR3 coding sequence is TGTGCCAGCAGCTCCGCCACCGGTCAGCCCCAGCATTTT. Its translation is CASSSATGQPQHF.

The chain is built from TRBV19 and TRBJ1-1; perhaps TRBD1 as D (5 bases). Germline CDR1 and CDR2: LNHDA and SQIVND (reference sequence). Trimming removed 3 bases from V and 4 bases from J, with 12 bases in between. The CDR3 runs to 14 residues. This CDR3 reads CASSMIGGSTEAFF. As DNA, the CDR3 is TGTGCCAGTAGTATGATCGGGGGGAGCACTGAAGCTTTCTTT. Looking up the rest from reference TRBV19 and TRBJ1-1 gives the full variable domain: DGGITQSPKYLFRKEGQNVTLSCEQNLNHDAMYWYRQDPGQGLRLIYYSQIVNDFQKGDIAEGYSVSREKKESFPLTVTSAQKNPTAFYLCASSMIGGSTEAFFGQGTRLTVV.

The rearrangement uses TRBV7-2 and TRBJ1-6; D not resolved. CDR3 length: 15 amino acids. Germline V CDR1 and CDR2: SGHTA, FQGNSA. V was cut by 1 base and J by 5 bases, with 9 bases left in between. For the CDR3, the DNA is TGTGCCAGCAGCTTAGAGTCGGGGAATAATTCACCCCTCCACTTT. Translating it yields CASSLESGNNSPLHF.